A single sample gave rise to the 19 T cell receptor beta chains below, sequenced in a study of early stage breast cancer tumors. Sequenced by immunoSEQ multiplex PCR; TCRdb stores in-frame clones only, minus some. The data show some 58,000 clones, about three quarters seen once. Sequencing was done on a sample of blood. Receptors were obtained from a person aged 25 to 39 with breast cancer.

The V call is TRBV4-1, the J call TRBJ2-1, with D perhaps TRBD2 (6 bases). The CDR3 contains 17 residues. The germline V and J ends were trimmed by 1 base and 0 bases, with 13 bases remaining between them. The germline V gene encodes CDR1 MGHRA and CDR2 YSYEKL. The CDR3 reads CASSQVGSGSSYNEQFF. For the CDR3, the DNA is TGCGCCAGCAGCCAAGTGGGTAGCGGAAGCTCCTACAATGAGCAGTTCTTC.

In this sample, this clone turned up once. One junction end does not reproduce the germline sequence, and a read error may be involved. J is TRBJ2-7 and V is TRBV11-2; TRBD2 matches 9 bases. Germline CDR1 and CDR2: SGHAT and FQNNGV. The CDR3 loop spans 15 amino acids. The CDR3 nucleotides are TGCCAATCTGGGGGGCTAGCGGGAAACTACTACGAGCAGTACTTC. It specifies CQSGGLAGNYYEQYF.

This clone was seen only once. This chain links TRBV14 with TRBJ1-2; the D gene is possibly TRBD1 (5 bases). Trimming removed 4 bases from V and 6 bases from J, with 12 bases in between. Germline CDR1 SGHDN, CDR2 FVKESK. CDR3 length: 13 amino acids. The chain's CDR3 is CASSLYLGDGYTF. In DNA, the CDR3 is TGTGCCAGCAGCCTTTACCTAGGGGATGGCTACACCTTC.

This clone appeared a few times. The CDR3 here is CAWKIFNEQFF. In nucleotides, the CDR3 is TGTGCCTGGAAGATATTCAATGAGCAGTTCTTC. The chain recombines TRBV30 with TRBJ2-1, with D uncertain. CDR1 and CDR2 from the germline V gene are GTSNPN and SVGIG (reference sequence). This CDR3 spans 11 amino acids. V gave up 4 bases and J gave up 6 bases, with 7 bases separating them.

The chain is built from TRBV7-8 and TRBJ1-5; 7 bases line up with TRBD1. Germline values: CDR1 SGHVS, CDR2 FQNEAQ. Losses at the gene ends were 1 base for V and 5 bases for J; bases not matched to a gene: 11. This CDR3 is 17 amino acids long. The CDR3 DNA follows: TGTGCCAGCAGCTTAGAGGGGGCGGGTCTGCCCTATCAGCCCCAGCATTTT. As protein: CASSLEGAGLPYQPQHF.

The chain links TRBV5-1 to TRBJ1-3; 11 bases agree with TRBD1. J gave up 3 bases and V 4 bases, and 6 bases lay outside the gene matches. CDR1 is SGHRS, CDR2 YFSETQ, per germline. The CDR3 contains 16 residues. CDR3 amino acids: CASSRGQGAGGNTIYF. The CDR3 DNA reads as TGCGCCAGCAGCCGCGGACAGGGGGCAGGTGGAAACACCATATATTTT.

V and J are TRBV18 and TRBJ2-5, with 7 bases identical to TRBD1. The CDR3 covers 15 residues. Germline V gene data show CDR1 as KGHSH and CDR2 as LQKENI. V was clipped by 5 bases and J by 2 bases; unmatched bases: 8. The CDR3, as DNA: TGTGCCAGCTCAGTTCACAGGGGTGGACAAGAGACCCAGTACTTC. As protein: CASSVHRGGQETQYF.

In nucleotides, the CDR3 is TGTGCCAGTAGTATCGCCACCTCCTACAATGAGCAGTTCTTC. Translating it yields CASSIATSYNEQFF. The chain combines TRBV19 with TRBJ2-1; D is undetermined. This CDR3 contains 14 residues. V was shortened by 3 bases and J by 0 bases, with 6 bases between the two germline ends. The germline V gene encodes CDR1 LNHDA and CDR2 SQIVND (reference sequence).

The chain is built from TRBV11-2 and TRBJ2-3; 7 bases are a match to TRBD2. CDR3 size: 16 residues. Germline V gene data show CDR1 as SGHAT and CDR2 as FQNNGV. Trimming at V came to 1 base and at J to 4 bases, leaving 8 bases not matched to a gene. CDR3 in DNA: TGTGCCAGCAGCTTAGCTGAGCGGGATAGCCCAGATACGCAGTATTTT. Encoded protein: CASSLAERDSPDTQYF.

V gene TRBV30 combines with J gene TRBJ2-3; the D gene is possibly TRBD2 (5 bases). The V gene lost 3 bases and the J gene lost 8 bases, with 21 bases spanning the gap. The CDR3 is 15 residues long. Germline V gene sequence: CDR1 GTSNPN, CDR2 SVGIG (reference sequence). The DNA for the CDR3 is TGTGCCTGGAGCTCATCGCTGGCTCTCGGAGGTACGCAGTATTTT. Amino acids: CAWSSSLALGGTQYF.

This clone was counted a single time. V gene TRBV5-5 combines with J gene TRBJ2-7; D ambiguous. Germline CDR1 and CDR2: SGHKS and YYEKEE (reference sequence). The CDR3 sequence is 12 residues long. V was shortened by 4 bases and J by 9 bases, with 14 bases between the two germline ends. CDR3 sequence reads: CASSADTPRQYF. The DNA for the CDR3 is TGTGCCAGCAGCGCCGACACCCCCCGGCAGTACTTC. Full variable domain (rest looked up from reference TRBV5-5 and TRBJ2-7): DAGVTQSPTHLIKTRGQQVTLRCSPISGHKSVSWYQQVLGQGPQFIFQYYEKEERGRGNFPDRFSARQFPNYSSELNVNALLLGDSALYLCASSADTPRQYFGPGTRLTVT.

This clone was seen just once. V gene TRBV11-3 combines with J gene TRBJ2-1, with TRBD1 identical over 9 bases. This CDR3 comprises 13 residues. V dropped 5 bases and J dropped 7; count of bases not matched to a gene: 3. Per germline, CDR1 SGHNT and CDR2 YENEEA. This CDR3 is CASSLGTGNEQFF. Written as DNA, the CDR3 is TGTGCCAGCAGCCTCGGGACAGGGAATGAGCAGTTCTTC.

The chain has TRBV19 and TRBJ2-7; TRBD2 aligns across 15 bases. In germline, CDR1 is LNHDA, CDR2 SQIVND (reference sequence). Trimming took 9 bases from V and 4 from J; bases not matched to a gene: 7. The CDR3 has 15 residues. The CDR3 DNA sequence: TGTGCCAGCGGGACTAGCGGGAGGTTTACGTACGAGCAGTACTTC. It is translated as CASGTSGRFTYEQYF.

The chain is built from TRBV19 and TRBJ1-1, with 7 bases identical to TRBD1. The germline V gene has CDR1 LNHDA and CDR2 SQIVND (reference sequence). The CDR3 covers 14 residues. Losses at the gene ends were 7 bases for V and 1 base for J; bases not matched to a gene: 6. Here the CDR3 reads CASTHQGGNTEAFF. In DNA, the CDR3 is TGTGCCAGTACCCACCAGGGGGGGAACACTGAAGCTTTCTTT.

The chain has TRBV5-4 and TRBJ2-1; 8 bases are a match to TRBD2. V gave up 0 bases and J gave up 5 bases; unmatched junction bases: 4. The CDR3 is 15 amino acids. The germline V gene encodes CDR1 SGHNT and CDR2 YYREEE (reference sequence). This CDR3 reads CASSLGAGEHNEQFF. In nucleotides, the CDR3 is TGTGCCAGCAGCTTGGGAGCGGGAGAACACAATGAGCAGTTCTTC.

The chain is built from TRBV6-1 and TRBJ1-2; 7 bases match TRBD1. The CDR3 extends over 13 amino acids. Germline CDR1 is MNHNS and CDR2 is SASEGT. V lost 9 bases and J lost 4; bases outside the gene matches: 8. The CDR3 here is CASHRGVVYGYTF. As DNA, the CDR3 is TGTGCCAGTCACAGGGGAGTAGTCTATGGCTACACCTTC.

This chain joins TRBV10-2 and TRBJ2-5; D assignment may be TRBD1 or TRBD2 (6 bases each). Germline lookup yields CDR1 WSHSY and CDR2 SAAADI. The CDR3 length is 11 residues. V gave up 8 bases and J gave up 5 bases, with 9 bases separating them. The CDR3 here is CASRRGETQYF. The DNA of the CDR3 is TGCGCCAGCCGGAGGGGGGAGACCCAGTACTTC.

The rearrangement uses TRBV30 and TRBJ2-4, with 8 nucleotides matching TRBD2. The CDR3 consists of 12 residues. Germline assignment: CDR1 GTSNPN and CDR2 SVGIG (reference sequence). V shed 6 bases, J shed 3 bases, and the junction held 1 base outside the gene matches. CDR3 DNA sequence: TGTGCCTGCGCGGGAGGCAAAAACATTCAGTACTTC. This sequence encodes CACAGGKNIQYF.

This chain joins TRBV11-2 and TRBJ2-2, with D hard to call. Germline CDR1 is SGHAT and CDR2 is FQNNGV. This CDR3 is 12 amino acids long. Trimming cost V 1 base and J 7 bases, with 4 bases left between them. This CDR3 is CASSLGIGELFF. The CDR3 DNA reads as TGTGCCAGCAGCTTAGGCATCGGGGAGCTGTTTTTT.